This TCR beta chain was captured in a study of T cells in Graves' hyperthyroidism and ophthalmopathy. Researchers took RNA transcripts and amplified the TCR beta CDR3 regions from them. Initially, a first-round RT-PCR of the TCR CDR3 employed the HTBI primer set. One entry per CDR3 protein results from TCRdb running MiXCR on the multiplex PCR reads. The sample records 490,000 or so distinct CDR3 sequences, approximately 20% being singletons. Germline lookup yields CDR1 DFQATT and CDR2 SNEGSKA (reference sequence). The CDR3 is made up of 16 amino acids. V was shortened by 6 bases and J by 7 bases, with 27 bases between the two germline ends. Thyroid ultrasound and orbital computed tomography, with clinical symptoms and serum thyroxine and TRAb, informed diagnoses. The PBMCs were sourced from fresh peripheral blood (approximately 10 ml).

Material: blood. J is TRBJ1-2 and V is TRBV20-1; D remains ambiguous. This receptor was obtained from a man aged 35-49 years with Graves' ophthalmopathy. CDR3 bases: TGCAGTGCCCCCGGAGGGTTATTTCTAGAGGACTGTGGCTACACCTTC. Translated: CSAPGGLFLEDCGYTF.